This T cell receptor (beta chain) was sequenced in a study of blood T cells in healthy people across ages. Study-wide findings and caveats: Changes seen in expanded clonotypes were possibly confounded by donor CMV status left unknown. Per-million-T-cell TCR beta diversity fell roughly linearly with age.

This clonotype was recorded at least ten times. The antigen is undetermined. This CDR3 has 15 amino acids. Deletions cut 4 bases from V and 3 bases from J, with 12 bases between. Per the germline V gene, CDR1 is SEHNR and CDR2 is FQNEAQ (reference sequence). Each sample provided at least 6 micrograms of extracted total RNA. With a J-beta primer mix and a sample-barcoded 5' primer, a second PCR ran about 6 to 11 cycles. Unique molecular identifiers of 12 random nucleotides labeled each cDNA. From the 5' RACE reads, TCRdb called clonotypes with MiXCR, one entry per CDR3 protein. The sample includes hundreds of thousands of distinct CDR3 sequences, approximately 21% of them seen just once.

The rearrangement joins TRBV7-9 to TRBJ1-4, with TRBD1 as a possible D gene (5 bases). Sequencing input: blood. The sequence was collected from a man aged 70 or older in good health. This CDR3 is CASSWQQAANEKLFF. CDR3 nucleotides: TGTGCCAGCAGCTGGCAACAGGCGGCTAATGAAAAACTGTTTTTT.